This section outlines one T cell receptor beta chain sequence together with its context. Its antigen is unknown. The data are from a study of cytotoxic CD8 clonotypes in ibrutinib-treated CLL. Whole-study context: Samples averaged roughly 260,000 productive templates and about 94,000 productive rearrangements. General study points: The clonality rise at ibrutinib response reflected private clonotype expansion.

This table comes from immunoSEQ multiplex PCR, and its TCRdb copy is limited to in-frame clones, with some not included. The table shows some 200,000 clones, with 60% to 80% occurring only once. Germline assignment: CDR1 PRHDT and CDR2 FYEKMQ (reference sequence). The CDR3 is made up of 11 amino acids. V was cut by 0 bases and J by 5 bases, with 2 bases left in between. The receptor comes from a human donor with chronic lymphocytic leukemia. This sequence joins TRBV13 and TRBJ2-7; D remains ambiguous. Sequenced here: PBMCs, sampled after 12 months of ibrutinib treatment. In nucleotides, the CDR3 is TGTGCCAGCAGCTTAGGGGACGAGCAGTACTTC. Protein product: CASSLGDEQYF. The full variable domain, rest sourced from reference TRBV13 and TRBJ2-7, is AAGVIQSPRHLIKEKRETATLKCYPIPRHDTVYWYQQGPGQDPQFLISFYEKMQSDKGSIPDRFSAQQFSDYHSELNMSSLELGDSALYFCASSLGDEQYFGPGTRLTVT.